The subject of this entry is one T cell receptor beta chain. The antigen remains undetermined. This sample stems from a study of regulatory T cells in long-lasting Graves disease. Study-wide findings and caveats: TRBV28, TRBJ1-2 and TRBJ2-5 were favored in persistent disease.

This CDR3 spans 12 amino acids. In germline, CDR1 is SEHNR, CDR2 FQNEAQ (reference sequence). V lost 4 bases and J 12 bases, leaving 16 bases between the germline ends. Time point indicated: newly diagnosed GD, antithyroid drugs for less than 3 months. PBMC RNA was the source of the TCR library. Construction of TCR beta libraries relied on iRepertoire HTBI primers and on Arm-PCR targeting CDR3 regions. TCRdb redid the calling of the multiplex PCR reads with MiXCR, one entry per CDR3 protein. The sample yields a few hundred thousand distinct CDR3 sequences, 16% seen once. This sample was also put to use in a study of T cells in Graves' hyperthyroidism and ophthalmopathy.

This material consisted of peripheral blood mononuclear cells (PBMCs), taken at new diagnosis, from a patient treated with antithyroid drugs. This TCR came from a woman in her late teens or twenties with Graves disease. The chain is built from TRBV7-9 and TRBJ2-7; D remains ambiguous. The CDR3 spells CASSSPSAPRYF. The DNA of the CDR3 is TGTGCCAGCAGCTCCCCTTCCGCGCCCAGGTACTTC.